A single sample gave rise to the 3 T cell receptor beta chains below, sequenced in a study of regulatory T cells in long-lasting Graves disease. The time point here: persistent/refractory GD, antithyroid drugs over 5 years with positive TRAb. The TCR library was made from RNA that had been extracted from PBMCs in TRIzol. CDR3 regions were amplified by Arm-PCR using iRepertoire HTBI primers to build TCR beta libraries. MiXCR, applied by TCRdb to the multiplex PCR reads, yields one record per CDR3 protein. The profile shows approximately 440,000 distinct CDR3 sequences, 23% of them singletons. The starting material was peripheral blood mononuclear cells (PBMCs), obtained when the disease was refractory, from a patient treated with antithyroid drugs. These receptors came from a female donor with Graves disease.

This clonotype was observed many times. The chain recombines TRBV28 with TRBJ2-5; 7 bases align to TRBD1. The CDR3 has 12 amino acids. From germline, CDR1 is MDHEN and CDR2 SYDVKM. J gave up 3 bases and V 10 bases, and 5 bases lay outside the gene matches. This chain's CDR3 is CATAGTEETQYF. Here the CDR3 DNA reads TGTGCCACCGCCGGGACAGAAGAGACCCAGTACTTC.

This clonotype has just a few counts. The chain couples TRBV10-2 to TRBJ2-7, with 11 bases aligning to TRBD2. The germline V gene has CDR1 WSHSY and CDR2 SAAADI. The CDR3 has 16 residues. V dropped 8 bases and J dropped 2; count of bases not matched to a gene: 11. The CDR3 DNA reads as TGCGCCAGCGGGGGACTAGCGGAAGTGGGAACCTACGAGCAGTACTTC. Its translation is CASGGLAEVGTYEQYF.

Worth noting for this clonotype: One end of the junction is discordant with germline, which a read error may explain. The chain links TRBV29-1 to TRBJ1-1; D might be TRBD1 (6 bases). The CDR3 is 10 residues long. Germline V lookup: CDR1 SQVTM, CDR2 ANQGSEA. The CDR3 DNA sequence: TGCAACGTTTCACAGGGCGAAGCTTTCTTT. Translating gives CNVSQGEAFF.